The TCR beta chain described here comes from a study of blood T cell repertoires in COVID-19 (dated by TCRdb to the early 2020s). A note on the overall study: Samples covering the acute and convalescent phases of COVID-19 were provided by collaborators in the United States, Italy and Spain. Deeply sampled blood TCRbeta repertoires from subjects exposed to, actively infected with, or recovered from COVID-19 were included in the dataset. The repertoires were released in a freely available public database meant as a resource for research on the immune response to SARS-CoV-2. The prospective study material was composed of cDNA or gDNA derived from T cells, B-cell-depleted T cells, or PBMCs. Where HLA class I and class II types were available, the types were taken from metadata supplied by the sample provider, not from assay-based typing. Sample metadata almost always included a de-identified subject ID, COVID-19 status, age in years and sex. The samples were drawn from the first 160 participants of the ongoing ImmuneRACE study and from over a thousand subjects provided by 6 global collaborators. General conclusions and limits of the study: The quantity of clinical and demographic metadata differed by source and by participant and was supplied without curation.

To note about this clone: It has no known antigen specificity. No base-level quality is on record; no much larger clone is a single base apart.

TCRbeta CDR3 regions were amplified from genomic DNA by means of the immunoSEQ Assay, a bias-controlled multiplex PCR. The authors' analysis ran thus. The number of nucleated cells in each sample was estimated from the amplification of reference gene primers within the assay. To quantify the absolute abundance of each unique TCRbeta CDR3 rearrangement, sequence reads were collapsed and filtered. For each sample, productive Simpson clonality was calculated as the square root of Simpson's diversity index over productive rearrangements. As stored in TCRdb, this immuneACCESS dataset retains in-frame rearrangements with V and J assigned. A fraction of the clones does not appear; measured against another copy, unresolved V genes explain less than half of the discrepancy, and the remainder lacks a known reason. The V and J calls and clone size were taken over from that table, and D and trimming were inferred from the DNA. This sample lists more than 300,000 clones; roughly 86% were detected once. The biggest ten clones account for over 9.5% of the sample.

One collaborating source in Seattle enrolled patients during active infection and followed them longitudinally through the course of disease. Whole blood was collected in K2EDTA tubes by collaborating institutions according to the institutions' own protocols. For TCRbeta analysis, collaborators shipped samples in one of three forms: frozen whole blood, isolated PBMCs, or DNA extracted from either of those sample types. Sequences LGHDT (CDR1) and YNNKEL (CDR2) are obtained from the germline V gene (reference sequence). Inclusive of the bounding cysteine and phenylalanine, the CDR3 is 16 residues long. The sequence is cut down to CDR3 DNA, 48 bases in frame from base 1. V is cut back by 6 bases and J by 0 bases, with 6 bases in the junction unmatched.

The clonotype was recovered from a woman under 40 with COVID-19, enrolled during active disease. Rearrangement joined TRBV3-1 (or the pseudogene TRBV3-2) to TRBJ2-1; 9 central bases correspond to TRBD1. The sequenced sample consisted of peripheral blood. The sequenced DNA: TGTGCCAGCAGTCCAACAGGGGGCAGCTCCTACAATGAGCAGTTCTTC. Its translation reads: CASSPTGGSSYNEQFF.